The entry below describes one T cell receptor beta chain. These data are taken from a study of T cells expressing NK-cell markers. From its re-call of the 5' RACE reads, TCRdb lists each CDR3 protein once, without DNA. The sample table sets out 450,000 to 600,000 distinct CDR3 sequences. CDR3 size: 16 residues. Germline loops: CDR1 LGHNA, CDR2 YSLEER. The TCR was taken from a man between 18 and 29 years old in good health. The sample consisted of blood T cells: a sorted CD56 or NKG2C T cell subset, CD4+ or CD8+ T cells, or bulk PBMC T cells (not recorded which). The chain has TRBV4-3 and TRBJ2-3; TCRdb picks TRBD1, but there is no DNA to check that call. This CDR3 reads CASSQEIGTPTDTQYF.